This passage covers 13 T cell receptor beta chains from one sample sequenced in a study of blood T cells in healthy people across ages. A sample-barcoded 5' primer and a J-beta primer mix were used in a second PCR of roughly 6 to 12 cycles. TCRdb re-analysed the 5' RACE reads in MiXCR, keeping a single row per CDR3 protein. The data show 650,000 to 700,000 distinct CDR3 sequences, about 30% seen once. The source material was blood. These receptor sequences come from a woman aged 80 or over in good health.

This clonotype was picked up many times. The rearrangement links TRBV6-5 to TRBJ2-1; D is undetermined. V was shortened by 5 bases and J by 8 bases, with 16 bases between the two germline ends. Germline assignment: CDR1 MNHEY and CDR2 SVGAGI. The CDR3 totals 14 residues. The CDR3 DNA follows: TGTGCCAGCAGTGCGATGGGGAAGTACGATGAGCAGTTCTTC. Translated, it gives CASSAMGKYDEQFF.

This clonotype has at least ten counts. The genes are TRBV28 and TRBJ2-7, with 7 bases identical to TRBD1. Germline lookup yields CDR1 MDHEN and CDR2 SYDVKM. This CDR3 has 14 amino acids. Trimming cost V 7 bases and J 3 bases; bases outside gene matches: 9. The CDR3 spells CASTPGQTRYEQYF. The CDR3 region has the DNA TGTGCCAGCACCCCGGGACAGACCCGCTACGAGCAGTACTTC.

This clonotype was picked up a small number of times. This may be a read error: a much more frequent sequence differs by one nucleotide. V usage is TRBV6-2 or TRBV6-3 and J usage is TRBJ2-7, with 14 bases matching TRBD2. V lost 2 bases to trimming and J lost 7 bases; unmatched junction nucleotides: 16. The CDR3 runs to 19 residues. Germline V gene lookup returns CDR1 MNHEY and CDR2 SVGEGT. CDR3 nucleotide sequence: TGTGCCAGCAGTTACCCGACTAGCGGGGGGGCGGTTTCCATCAATGAGCAGTACTTC. Translated: CASSYPTSGGAVSINEQYF.

This clonotype was observed many times. V is TRBV29-1 and J is TRBJ2-7; tentative D call: TRBD1 (6 bases). This CDR3 contains 13 residues. V lost 6 bases, J lost 2 bases, and 14 bases lay in between. The germline CDR1 and CDR2 sequences are SQVTM and ANQGSEA. This chain's CDR3 is CSVLRAGAYEQYF. In nucleotides, the CDR3 is TGCAGCGTCCTTCGGGCAGGGGCCTACGAGCAGTACTTC.

Only a few counts were recorded for this clonotype. A read error is possible here, since a much larger clone lies one base away. The rearrangement joins TRBV10-3 to TRBJ2-5, with unresolved D. This CDR3 contains 13 residues. V dropped 5 bases and J dropped 11 bases, with 18 bases sitting between them. Germline V gene data show CDR1 as ENHRY and CDR2 as SYGVKD. In DNA, the CDR3 is TGTGCCATCAGTACTACGAAGCACAATGAGCAGTACTTC. Its translation: CAISTTKHNEQYF.

The sample holds many counts of this clonotype. The gene calls are TRBV5-6 and TRBJ2-7; D ambiguous. The V gene's germline CDR1 is SGHDT and CDR2 YYEEEE. This CDR3 spans 15 amino acids. V lost 0 bases and J 1 base, leaving 11 bases between the germline ends. The CDR3 DNA is TGTGCCAGCAGCTTGGGGCGTGAAGTATCCTACGAGCAGTACTTC. This gives the protein CASSLGREVSYEQYF.

This clonotype was seen only a few times. The rearrangement uses TRBV2 and TRBJ1-6; 9 bases match TRBD1. Germline assignment: CDR1 SNHLY and CDR2 FYNNEI. J lost 10 bases, V lost 5 bases, and 3 bases had no gene match. CDR3 length equals 13 residues. CDR3 residues: CASSRDRESPLHF. The CDR3 coding sequence is TGTGCCAGCAGTAGGGACAGGGAATCACCCCTCCACTTT.

This clonotype has more than one count but fewer than ten. The rearrangement joins TRBV6-6 to TRBJ1-2, with 9 positions matching TRBD1. The CDR3 runs 15 residues. V gave up 1 base and J gave up 6 bases; unmatched junction bases: 6. CDR1 and CDR2 (germline): MNHNY, SVGAGI (reference sequence). CDR3 DNA: TGTGCCAGCAGTTACTTCACGGGACAGGGAGATGGCTACACCTTC. Amino acid sequence: CASSYFTGQGDGYTF.

This clonotype was detected only a few times. The chain couples TRBV12-3 or TRBV12-4 to TRBJ1-6; 9 nucleotides align to TRBD1. Trimming took 6 bases from V and 6 from J; bases not matched to a gene: 12. The CDR3 spans 17 residues. DNA for the CDR3: TGTGCCAGCAGCCCCTCCTCGGGGACAGGGCCTAATTCACCCCTCCACTTT. It yields the protein CASSPSSGTGPNSPLHF.

This clonotype was observed many times. The chain recombines TRBV7-9 with TRBJ1-4; a weak D match, TRBD1 (5 bases). The germline V gene encodes CDR1 SEHNR and CDR2 FQNEAQ (reference sequence). Trimming removed 5 bases at V and 5 bases at J, with 15 bases between. This CDR3 spans 15 amino acids. The CDR3 region has the DNA TGTGCCAGCAGCCCTTCTAGGGGCGGGAATGAAAAACTGTTTTTT. Protein sequence: CASSPSRGGNEKLFF.

This clonotype came up once. A much more abundant neighbour one base away suggests this may be a read error. The V gene is TRBV10-3, the J gene TRBJ1-4; D gene ambiguous. The CDR3 consists of 13 residues. Germline V lookup: CDR1 ENHRY, CDR2 SYGVKD. CDR3: CAIKAATNEKRFF. Here the CDR3 DNA reads TGTGCCATCAAGGCAGCAACTAATGAAAAACGGTTTTTT.

J is TRBJ1-2 and V is TRBV6-1; D gene unclear. The CDR3 runs to 12 residues. From germline, CDR1 is MNHNS and CDR2 SASEGT. Trimming left V 5 bases short and J 2 bases short, with 6 bases between. This chain's CDR3 is CASSTQNYGYTF. The CDR3 nucleotides read TGTGCCAGCAGTACACAAAACTATGGCTACACCTTC.

This clonotype was observed a handful of times. The chain recombines TRBV6-2 or TRBV6-3 with TRBJ1-2; no reliable D call. There are 11 residues in the CDR3. V lost 5 bases and J lost 3, with 4 bases in between. Looked up from germline, CDR1 is MNHEY and CDR2 is SVGEGT. This chain's CDR3 is CASSLYYGYTF. The CDR3 DNA reads TGTGCCAGCAGTCTATACTATGGCTACACCTTC.